The text below deals with one TCR beta chain. This sample was taken from a study of cytomegalovirus exposure and HLA in healthy donors. Study background: A preliminary data release comprised 70 million to 95 million unique TCRs obtained from HLA-typed donors.

This CDR3 is 20 amino acids long. Germline lookup yields CDR1 MGHRA and CDR2 YSYEKL. Trimming left V 0 bases short and J 4 bases short, with 24 bases between. In the PCR, 60 Vbeta and 13 Jbeta primers were used. In the original processing: Unique TCR beta chains numbered around 75 million in a later analysis, with roughly 10 million shared. TCRdb keeps only in-frame clones here, not all; method: immunoSEQ multiplex PCR. V, J and clone size are taken as reported in that table, and D and trimming were inferred from the DNA itself. The table records 110,000 to 150,000 clones, around 72% of them present only once.

V and J are TRBV4-1 and TRBJ2-2, with TRBD2 as a possible D gene (7 bases). This TCR was recovered from a man aged 40-49 years in good health and CMV-seronegative. The sequencing input was PBMCs. CDR3 nucleotides: TGCGCCAGCAGCCAAGATGTGTATGGGCGGGGGCGCCCCAGCACCGGGGAGCTGTTTTTT. It encodes CASSQDVYGRGRPSTGELFF.